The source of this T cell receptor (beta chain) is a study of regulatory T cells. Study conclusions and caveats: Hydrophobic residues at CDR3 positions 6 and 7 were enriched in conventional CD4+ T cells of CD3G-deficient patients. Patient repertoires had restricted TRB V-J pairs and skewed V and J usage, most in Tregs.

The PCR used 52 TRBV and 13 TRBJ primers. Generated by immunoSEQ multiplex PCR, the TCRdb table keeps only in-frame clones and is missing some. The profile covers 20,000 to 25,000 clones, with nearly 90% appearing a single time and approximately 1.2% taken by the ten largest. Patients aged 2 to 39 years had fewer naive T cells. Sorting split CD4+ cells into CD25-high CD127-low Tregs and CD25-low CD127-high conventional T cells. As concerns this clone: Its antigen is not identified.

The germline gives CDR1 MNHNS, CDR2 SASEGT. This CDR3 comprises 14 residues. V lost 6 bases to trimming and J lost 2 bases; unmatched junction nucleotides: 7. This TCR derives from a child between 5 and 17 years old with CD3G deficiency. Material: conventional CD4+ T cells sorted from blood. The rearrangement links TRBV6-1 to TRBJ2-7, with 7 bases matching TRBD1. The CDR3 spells CASRNPTGTYEQYF. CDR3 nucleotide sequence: TGTGCCAGCAGAAACCCGACAGGGACCTACGAGCAGTACTTC.